The text below deals with one TCR beta chain. These data come from a study of OX40 agonist ivuxolimab in advanced cancers. The CDR3 has 14 amino acids. V was clipped by 7 bases and J by 6 bases, with 15 bases between them. Germline CDR1 MNHNY, CDR2 SVGAGI (reference sequence). Profiled with immunoSEQ multiplex PCR; TCRdb holds only in-frame clones, not every one. The table records 20,000 to 30,000 clones, about 80% of them present only once. The input for sequencing was CD4+ or CD8+ T cells sorted from blood, taken in a trial of the OX40 agonist ivuxolimab. The TCR comes from an adult with an advanced solid tumor such as melanoma, head and neck, liver or kidney cancer. This chain joins TRBV6-6 and TRBJ1-4; no firm D call. The CDR3 protein is CASTSPKRDEKLFF. The CDR3 bases are TGTGCCAGCACTAGTCCCAAACGGGATGAAAAACTGTTTTTT.